These 20 T cell receptor beta chains came from one sample sequenced in a study of blood T cell repertoires in COVID-19. Here immunoSEQ multiplex PCR was the method, and the copy in TCRdb shows in-frame clones only, minus some. The data show 53,000 or so clones, 75% to 80% seen once. Source material: peripheral blood. The receptors were gathered from a man in his 70s with active or convalescent COVID-19.

The rearrangement joins TRBV14 to TRBJ1-1; maybe TRBD1 (6 bases). Trimming took 4 bases from V and 7 from J, leaving 19 bases between them. Germline CDR1 SGHDN, CDR2 FVKESK. This CDR3 region has 15 residues. CDR3 amino acids: CASSPLGRGAFEAFF. The CDR3 nucleotides read TGTGCCAGCAGCCCCCTGGGCAGGGGTGCGTTTGAAGCTTTCTTT. The variable domain in full, with the rest retrieved from reference TRBV14 and TRBJ1-1, is EAGVTQFPSHSVIEKGQTVTLRCDPISGHDNLYWYRRVMGKEIKFLLHFVKESKQDESGMPNNRFLAERTGGTYSTLKVQPAELEDSGVYFCASSPLGRGAFEAFFGQGTRLTVV.

V usage is TRBV9 and J usage is TRBJ1-3; a possible D gene is TRBD1 (6 bases). CDR3 length: 18 residues. V lost 0 bases to trimming and J lost 0 bases, with 16 bases between them. Germline CDR1 SGDLS, CDR2 YYNGEE. The CDR3 DNA sequence: TGTGCCAGCAGCGTAGGACAGGCAGGGGCCTCCTCTGGAAACACCATATATTTT. Amino acid sequence: CASSVGQAGASSGNTIYF. Full variable domain (outside the CDR3, taken from reference TRBV9 and TRBJ1-3): DSGVTQTPKHLITATGQRVTLRCSPRSGDLSVYWYQQSLDQGLQFLIQYYNGEERAKGNILERFSAQQFPDLHSELNLSSLELGDSALYFCASSVGQAGASSGNTIYFGEGSWLTVV.

The chain has TRBV7-9 and TRBJ1-1; 7 nucleotides match TRBD1. Germline assignment: CDR1 SEHNR and CDR2 FQNEAQ (reference sequence). This CDR3 contains 14 residues. The V gene end was trimmed by 5 bases and the J gene end by 5 bases; junction bases not matched to a gene: 8. The CDR3 loop reads CASSPTGVRTEAFF. The CDR3 nucleotides are TGTGCCAGCAGCCCCACAGGGGTTCGGACTGAAGCTTTCTTT.

The V and J genes are TRBV18 and TRBJ1-1; D is uncertain. CDR3 length: 13 residues. CDR1 and CDR2 (germline): KGHSH, LQKENI. Trimming removed 0 bases at V and 7 bases at J, with 9 bases between. CDR3 sequence reads: CASSPPVQIEAFF. The DNA for the CDR3 is TGTGCCAGCTCACCACCTGTACAGATTGAAGCTTTCTTT.

The CDR3 coding sequence is TGTGCCAGTAGCGGAGGGAGGTACAATGAGCAGTTCTTC. Translating it yields CASSGGRYNEQFF. The rearrangement joins TRBV19 to TRBJ2-1, with TRBD2 as a possible D gene (6 bases). The germline V and J ends were trimmed by 6 bases and 4 bases, with 10 bases remaining between them. The CDR3 consists of 13 residues. From germline, CDR1 is LNHDA and CDR2 SQIVND (reference sequence).

The rearrangement links TRBV6-2 or TRBV6-3 to TRBJ2-5; tentatively, D is TRBD2 (5 bases). Germline assignment: CDR1 MNHEY and CDR2 SVGEGT. V lost 1 base and J 1 base, leaving 10 bases between the germline ends. The CDR3 is 15 amino acids. The CDR3 coding sequence is TGTGCCAGCAGTTACTTGGGGAGCCGCCAAGAGACCCAGTACTTC. This gives the protein CASSYLGSRQETQYF.

The rearrangement uses TRBV6-2 or TRBV6-3 and TRBJ1-2; 7 nucleotides match TRBD1. The CDR3 covers 13 residues. Germline loops: CDR1 MNHEY, CDR2 SVGEGT. V dropped 4 bases and J dropped 5; count of bases not matched to a gene: 4. The CDR3 DNA is TGTGCCAGCAGTTCCCGACAGGGTTATGGCTACACCTTC. This sequence encodes CASSSRQGYGYTF.

V usage is TRBV5-5 and J usage is TRBJ2-3; 8 nucleotides align to TRBD1. There are 15 residues in the CDR3. Germline CDR1 is SGHKS and CDR2 is YYEKEE (reference sequence). Germline trimming cut 0 bases from V and 4 bases from J; bases unmatched to any gene: 4. CDR3 residues: CASSLAAGGADTQYF. In nucleotides, the CDR3 is TGTGCCAGCAGCTTGGCGGCAGGGGGCGCAGATACGCAGTATTTT.

V is TRBV3-1 (or the pseudogene TRBV3-2) and J is TRBJ1-1, with D unresolved. Trimming stripped 1 base from V and 0 bases from J, with 6 bases between. Germline CDR1 LGHDT, CDR2 YNNKEL (reference sequence). The CDR3 consists of 14 residues. The CDR3 reads CASSQGIVNTEAFF. Here the CDR3 DNA reads TGTGCCAGCAGCCAAGGTATTGTGAACACTGAAGCTTTCTTT.

The V call is TRBV5-8, the J call TRBJ1-5; a possible D gene is TRBD1 (5 bases). Per germline, CDR1 SGHTS and CDR2 YDEGEE. The CDR3 spans 17 residues. V lost 2 bases and J lost 0, with 15 bases in between. The CDR3, as DNA: TGTGCCAGCAGCTTAATGTCACAGGCCTATAGCAATCAGCCCCAGCATTTT. This gives the protein CASSLMSQAYSNQPQHF.

This clone was picked up one time. The chain uses TRBV3-1 (or the pseudogene TRBV3-2) and TRBJ2-3, with TRBD2 matching 11 bases. Germline V lookup: CDR1 LGHDT, CDR2 YNNKEL (reference sequence). Trimming at V came to 0 bases and at J to 10 bases, leaving 6 bases not matched to a gene. CDR3 length equals 15 residues. The CDR3 reads CASSQDVLAGEAQYF. The CDR3 DNA reads TGTGCCAGCAGCCAAGATGTACTAGCGGGAGAGGCGCAGTATTTT.

The rearrangement links TRBV3-1 (or the pseudogene TRBV3-2) to TRBJ1-1; D not resolved. The germline gives CDR1 LGHDT, CDR2 YNNKEL (reference sequence). Trimming cost V 5 bases and J 10 bases, with 23 bases left between them. This CDR3 is built from 15 residues. The CDR3 DNA sequence: TGTGCCAGCAGCTCTCTGACCCAACCCAGGCGACGAGCTTTCTTT. Its translation is CASSSLTQPRRRAFF.

This clone was seen only a few times. CDR3 sequence: CASSIRQGNQPQHF. Written as DNA, the CDR3 is TGTGCCAGTAGTATCCGGCAGGGGAATCAGCCCCAGCATTTT. The chain carries TRBV19 and TRBJ1-5; D may be TRBD1 (6 bases). Germline V gives CDR1 LNHDA, CDR2 SQIVND (reference sequence). V was clipped by 3 bases and J by 4 bases, with 10 bases between them. The CDR3 has 14 amino acids.

The genes are TRBV11-3 and TRBJ2-5, with 8 bases matching TRBD1. The CDR3 sequence is 16 residues long. The V gene end was trimmed by 2 bases and the J gene end by 4 bases; junction bases not matched to a gene: 9. Germline V gives CDR1 SGHNT, CDR2 YENEEA. CDR3 sequence (DNA): TGTGCCAGCAGCTTAACGGACAGGGTCTATTTAGAGACCCAGTACTTC. This translates into CASSLTDRVYLETQYF.

The chain has TRBV5-4 and TRBJ2-1, with D uncertain. Trimming stripped 0 bases from V and 0 bases from J, with 7 bases between. CDR3 length: 15 residues. Germline CDR1 SGHNT, CDR2 YYREEE (reference sequence). The CDR3 DNA reads TGTGCCAGCAGCTTGGTATGGAGCTCCTACAATGAGCAGTTCTTC. This codes for CASSLVWSSYNEQFF.

CDR3 loop: CASSLNTGRARNTEAFF. The CDR3 DNA sequence: TGTGCCAGCAGCTTAAATACAGGGAGGGCTCGGAACACTGAAGCTTTCTTT. This chain connects TRBV11-2 to TRBJ1-1, with D possibly matching TRBD1 (6 bases). Germline loops: CDR1 SGHAT, CDR2 FQNNGV. The CDR3 loop spans 17 amino acids. Trimming took 2 bases from V and 1 from J, leaving 17 bases between them.

Notes on this clone: The junction departs from germline at one end; a sequencing error may be responsible. The rearrangement links TRBV7-7 to TRBJ2-7, with 12 bases that match TRBD1. This CDR3 contains 15 residues. Germline assignment: CDR1 SSHAT and CDR2 FNYEAQ (reference sequence). CDR3: CASSSGTGGNNEQYF. The CDR3 DNA reads TGTGCTAGCAGCTCAGGGACAGGGGGCAACAACGAGCAGTACTTC.

A few counts support this clone. The chain has TRBV6-2 or TRBV6-3 and TRBJ2-7; 9 nucleotides line up with TRBD2. The CDR3 loop spans 15 amino acids. V shed 5 bases and J 2 bases; nucleotides not matched to a gene: 7. CDR1 and CDR2 (germline): MNHEY, SVGEGT. CDR3 residues: CASSRLAGSTYEQYF. The CDR3 DNA is TGTGCCAGCAGTCGTCTAGCGGGGTCCACCTACGAGCAGTACTTC.

This clone was detected a few times. The sample contains more than one DNA sequence encoding this CDR3. The chain has TRBV5-1 and TRBJ1-2; D is unclear. The CDR3 consists of 13 residues. V was trimmed by 2 bases and J by 1 base, leaving 6 bases between them. From germline, CDR1 is SGHRS and CDR2 YFSETQ. DNA of the CDR3: TGCGCCAGCAGCTTCCGGGATAACTATGGCTACACCTTC. It yields the protein CASSFRDNYGYTF.

This clone has only one observation. The chain recombines TRBV24-1 with TRBJ2-3, with 9 bases fitting TRBD1. CDR3 size: 15 residues. Germline-derived CDR1 and CDR2 are KGHDR and SFDVKD. Trimming took 4 bases from V and 4 from J; bases not matched to a gene: 5. The CDR3 DNA follows: TGTGCCACCAGTGACCCGGGGACAGGGTCAGATACGCAGTATTTT. This codes for CATSDPGTGSDTQYF.